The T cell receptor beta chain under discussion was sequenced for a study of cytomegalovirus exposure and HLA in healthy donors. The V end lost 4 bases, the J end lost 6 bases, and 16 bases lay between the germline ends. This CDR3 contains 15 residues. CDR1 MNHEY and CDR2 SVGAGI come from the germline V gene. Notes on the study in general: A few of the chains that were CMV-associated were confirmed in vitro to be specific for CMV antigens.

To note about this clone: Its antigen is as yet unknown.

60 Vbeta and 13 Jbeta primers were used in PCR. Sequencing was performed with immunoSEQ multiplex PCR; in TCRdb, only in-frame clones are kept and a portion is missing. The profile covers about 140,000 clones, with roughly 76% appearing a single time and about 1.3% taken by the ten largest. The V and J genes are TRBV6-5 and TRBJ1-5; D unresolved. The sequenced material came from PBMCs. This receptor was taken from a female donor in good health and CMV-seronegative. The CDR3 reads CASSLMPERGQPQHF. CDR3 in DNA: TGTGCCAGCAGTTTAATGCCGGAACGGGGTCAGCCCCAGCATTTT.